The clone carrying this TCR beta chain was counted at least ten times. Its cognate antigen is unknown. These data come from a study of T cell repertoires in cytomegalovirus infection. Each CDR3 protein gets one entry after TCRdb re-called the reads with MiXCR. The sample records approximately 910,000 distinct CDR3 sequences, 25% to 40% being singletons. General study findings and limits: HLA-C-restricted CMV-specific TCR beta clonotypes were dominant in the ex vivo response.

The CDR3 is made up of 16 amino acids. Trimming shortened V by 1 base and J by 5 bases, and 17 bases separated the two germline ends. Germline loops: CDR1 SGHTA, CDR2 FQGNSA. The sequence was collected from a human donor in good health (CMV status not recorded). Some clones in this sample may be carry-over from other donors' samples. The chain recombines TRBV7-2 with TRBJ2-5, with D tentatively TRBD2 (5 bases). Sequencing used cultured CD8+ T cells from PBMCs, obtained from culture after CMV antigen stimulation. CDR3 amino acids: CASSLEAHNSVETQYF. CDR3 coding DNA: TGTGCCAGCAGCTTAGAGGCCCATAATAGCGTTGAGACCCAGTACTTC.